This T cell receptor beta chain derives from a study of shared clonotypes between healthy human individuals. Study outcomes and limitations: The donor pool, a small one, limited the genetic and exposure-history diversity represented. As a rule, naive subsets had a larger estimated richness than memory subsets.

Germline lookup yields CDR1 MNHNY and CDR2 SVGAGI (reference sequence). J gave up 2 bases and V 6 bases, and 9 bases lay outside the gene matches. The CDR3 has 16 amino acids. For sorted subsets, 150 to 200 ng DNA per replicate equaled around 30,000 T cell genomes. Sequenced by immunoSEQ multiplex PCR; TCRdb stores in-frame clones only, minus some. The repertoire holds roughly 1,500,000 clones, about 98.5% seen once, with over 0.3% in the top ten. As concerns this clone: Antigen: not known.

The study enrolled healthy HIV-negative adults without recent acute infections or vaccinations as donors. This clonotype was obtained from a man aged 25-45 years in good health. The sequenced sample was naive CD4+ T cells sorted from blood. Sample subset: CD45RA+ positively selected. The chain carries TRBV6-6 and TRBJ2-1; 8 bases match TRBD2. Here the CDR3 reads CASSQTTSVAYNEQFF. The DNA for the CDR3 is TGTGCCAGCAGCCAAACGACTAGCGTCGCCTACAATGAGCAGTTCTTC.